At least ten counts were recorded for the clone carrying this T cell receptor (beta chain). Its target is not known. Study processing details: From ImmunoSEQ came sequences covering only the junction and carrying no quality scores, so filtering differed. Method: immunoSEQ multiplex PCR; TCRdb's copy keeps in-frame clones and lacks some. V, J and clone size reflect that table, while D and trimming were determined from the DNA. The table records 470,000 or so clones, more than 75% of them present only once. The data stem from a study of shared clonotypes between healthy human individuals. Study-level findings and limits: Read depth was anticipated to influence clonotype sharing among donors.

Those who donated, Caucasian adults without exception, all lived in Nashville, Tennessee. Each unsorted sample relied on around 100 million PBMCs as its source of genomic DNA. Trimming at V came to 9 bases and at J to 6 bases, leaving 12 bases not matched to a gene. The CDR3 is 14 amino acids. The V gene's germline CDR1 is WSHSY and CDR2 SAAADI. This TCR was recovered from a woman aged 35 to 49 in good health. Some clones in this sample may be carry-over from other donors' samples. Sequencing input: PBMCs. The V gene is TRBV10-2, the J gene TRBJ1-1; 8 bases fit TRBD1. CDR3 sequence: CASATAGGIAEAFF. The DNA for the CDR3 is TGCGCCAGTGCTACGGCAGGGGGCATCGCTGAAGCTTTCTTT.